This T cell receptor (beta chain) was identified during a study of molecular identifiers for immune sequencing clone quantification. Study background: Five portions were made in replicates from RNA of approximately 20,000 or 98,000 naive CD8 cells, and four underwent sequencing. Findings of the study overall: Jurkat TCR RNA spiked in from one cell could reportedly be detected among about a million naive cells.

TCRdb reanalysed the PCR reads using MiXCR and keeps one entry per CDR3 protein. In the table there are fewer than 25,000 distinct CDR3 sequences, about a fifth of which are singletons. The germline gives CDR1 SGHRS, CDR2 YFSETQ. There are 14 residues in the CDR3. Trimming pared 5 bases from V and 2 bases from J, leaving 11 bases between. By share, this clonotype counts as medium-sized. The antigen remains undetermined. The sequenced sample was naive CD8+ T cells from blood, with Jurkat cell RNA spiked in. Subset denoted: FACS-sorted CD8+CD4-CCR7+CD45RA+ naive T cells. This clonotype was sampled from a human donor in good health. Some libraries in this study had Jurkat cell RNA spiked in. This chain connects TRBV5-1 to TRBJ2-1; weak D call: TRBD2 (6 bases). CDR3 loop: CASSRGSPYNEQFF. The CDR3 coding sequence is TGCGCCAGCAGTCGGGGGTCCCCCTACAATGAGCAGTTCTTC. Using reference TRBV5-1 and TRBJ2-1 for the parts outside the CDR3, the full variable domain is KAGVTQTPRYLIKTRGQQVTLSCSPISGHRSVSWYQQTPGQGLQFLFEYFSETQRNKGNFPGRFSGRQFSNSRSEMNVSTLELGDSALYLCASSRGSPYNEQFFGPGTRLTVL.